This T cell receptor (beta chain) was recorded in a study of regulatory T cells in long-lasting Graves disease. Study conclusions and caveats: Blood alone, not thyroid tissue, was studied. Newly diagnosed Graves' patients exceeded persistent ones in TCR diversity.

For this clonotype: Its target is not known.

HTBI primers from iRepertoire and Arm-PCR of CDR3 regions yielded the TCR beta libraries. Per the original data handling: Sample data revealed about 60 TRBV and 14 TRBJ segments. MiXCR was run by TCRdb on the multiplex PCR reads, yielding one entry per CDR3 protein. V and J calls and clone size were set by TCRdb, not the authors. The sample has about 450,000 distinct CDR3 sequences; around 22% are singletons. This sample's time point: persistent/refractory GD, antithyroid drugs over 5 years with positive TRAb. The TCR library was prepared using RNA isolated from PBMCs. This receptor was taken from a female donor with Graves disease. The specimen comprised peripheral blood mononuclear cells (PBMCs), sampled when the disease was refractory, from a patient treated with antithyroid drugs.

The CDR3 reads CASSQDNFETGYFGTEAFF. CDR3 bases: TGTGCCAGCAGCCAAGATAATTTCGAGACAGGTTATTTCGGCACTGAAGCTTTCTTT. The gene calls are TRBV14 and TRBJ1-1, with D tentatively TRBD1 (6 bases). Germline assignment: CDR1 SGHDN and CDR2 FVKESK. Trimming cost V 0 bases and J 4 bases, with 24 bases left between them. The CDR3 loop spans 19 amino acids.